This TCR beta chain emerged from a study of tumor-infiltrating lymphocytes in primary liver carcinoma. Making TCR beta cDNA involved approximately 510 ng total RNA and a constant-region primer. Construction of TCR beta libraries relied on three successive nested multiplex PCR rounds employing slightly modified ARM-PCR. Amplification in the first two PCR rounds was performed using TRBV1-TRBV30 forward primers and a C-beta reverse primer for approximately 10 cycles each. TCRdb re-analysed the multiplex PCR reads in MiXCR, keeping a single row per CDR3 protein. The sample carries fewer than 350,000 distinct CDR3 sequences, 65% recorded once. In addition to blood RNA drawn from unsorted whole blood, germline DNA was extracted. A single count supports this clonotype. CDR1 is SGHRS and CDR2 is YFSETQ in the germline V gene. This CDR3 comprises 17 residues. V gave up 4 bases and J gave up 0 bases, with 19 bases separating them.

The source of this sequence is a man aged 40-49 years with primary liver carcinoma and hepatitis B virus infection. The sample taken for sequencing was peripheral blood. The J gene is TRBJ1-1, the V gene TRBV5-1; no definite D call. CDR3 DNA: TGCGCCAGCAGCCGTAGTGTGGGTTCGGTTATGAACACTGAAGCTTTCTTT. Its translation: CASSRSVGSVMNTEAFF.